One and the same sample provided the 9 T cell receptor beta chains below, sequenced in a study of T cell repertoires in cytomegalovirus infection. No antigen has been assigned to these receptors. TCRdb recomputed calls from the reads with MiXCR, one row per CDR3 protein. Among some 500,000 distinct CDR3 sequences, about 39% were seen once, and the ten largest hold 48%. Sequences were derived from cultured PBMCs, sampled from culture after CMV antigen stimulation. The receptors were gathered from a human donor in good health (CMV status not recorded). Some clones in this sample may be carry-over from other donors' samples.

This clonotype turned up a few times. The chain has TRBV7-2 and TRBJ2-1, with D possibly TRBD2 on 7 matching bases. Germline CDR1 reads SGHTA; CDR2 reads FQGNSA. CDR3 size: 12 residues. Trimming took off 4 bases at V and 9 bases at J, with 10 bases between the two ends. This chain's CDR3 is CASSYRGAEQFF. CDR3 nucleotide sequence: TGTGCCAGCAGCTACCGGGGGGCTGAGCAGTTCTTC.

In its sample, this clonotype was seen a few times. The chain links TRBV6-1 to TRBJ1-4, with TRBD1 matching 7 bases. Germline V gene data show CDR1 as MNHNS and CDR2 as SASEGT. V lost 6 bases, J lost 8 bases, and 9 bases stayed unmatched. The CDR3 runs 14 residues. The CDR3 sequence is CASRLRQGREKLFF. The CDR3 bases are TGTGCCAGCAGACTTCGACAGGGTCGGGAAAAACTGTTTTTT.

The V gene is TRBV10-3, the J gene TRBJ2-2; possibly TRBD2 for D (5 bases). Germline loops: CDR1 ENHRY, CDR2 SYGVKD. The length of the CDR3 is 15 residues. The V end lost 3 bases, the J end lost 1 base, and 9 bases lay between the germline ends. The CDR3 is CAISDLALNTGELFF. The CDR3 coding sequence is TGTGCCATCAGTGACCTAGCCCTGAACACCGGGGAGCTGTTTTTT.

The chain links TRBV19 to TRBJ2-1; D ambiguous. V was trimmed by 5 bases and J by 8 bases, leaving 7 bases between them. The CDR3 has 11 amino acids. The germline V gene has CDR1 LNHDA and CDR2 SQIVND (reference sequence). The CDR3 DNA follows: TGTGCCAGTAGTGATCGGTATGAGCAGTTCTTC. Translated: CASSDRYEQFF.

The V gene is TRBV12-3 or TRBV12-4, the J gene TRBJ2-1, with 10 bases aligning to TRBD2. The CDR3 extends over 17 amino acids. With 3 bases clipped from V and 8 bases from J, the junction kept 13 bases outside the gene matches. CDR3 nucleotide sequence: TGTGCCAGCAGTTTGGGCCTAGCGGGAGTTGGGCTCCATGAGCAGTTCTTC. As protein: CASSLGLAGVGLHEQFF.

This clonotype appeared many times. The CDR3 loop is CASSSTVGTYSNQPQHF. CDR3 bases: TGTGCCAGCAGCTCGACGGTGGGGACATATAGCAATCAGCCCCAGCATTTT. The gene calls are TRBV7-2 and TRBJ1-5; D is possibly TRBD1 (6 bases). This CDR3 has 17 residues. Germline CDR1 SGHTA, CDR2 FQGNSA. Trimming stripped 4 bases from V and 0 bases from J, with 16 bases between.

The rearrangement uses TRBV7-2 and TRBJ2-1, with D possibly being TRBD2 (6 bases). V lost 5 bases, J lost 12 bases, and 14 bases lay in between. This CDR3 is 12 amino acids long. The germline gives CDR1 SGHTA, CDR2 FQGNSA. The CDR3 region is CASSLLGDWQFF. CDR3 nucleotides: TGTGCCAGCAGCCTGTTGGGGGACTGGCAGTTCTTC.

Here the CDR3 reads CASSQGLTSGYQETQYF. The CDR3 nucleotides are TGCGCCAGCAGCCAAGGGCTGACTAGCGGGTACCAAGAGACCCAGTACTTC. V is TRBV4-3 and J is TRBJ2-5; the match to TRBD2 covers 10 bases. Germline V gene lookup returns CDR1 LGHNA and CDR2 YSLEER. This CDR3 is 17 amino acids long. Losses at the gene ends were 1 base for V and 0 bases for J; bases not matched to a gene: 5.

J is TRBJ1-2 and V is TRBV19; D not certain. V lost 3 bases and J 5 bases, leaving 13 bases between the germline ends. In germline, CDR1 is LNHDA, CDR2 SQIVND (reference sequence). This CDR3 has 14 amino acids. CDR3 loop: CASSIGTDFYGYTF. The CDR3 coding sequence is TGTGCCAGTAGTATTGGTACAGATTTTTATGGCTACACCTTC. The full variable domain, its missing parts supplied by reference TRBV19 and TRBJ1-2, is DGGITQSPKYLFRKEGQNVTLSCEQNLNHDAMYWYRQDPGQGLRLIYYSQIVNDFQKGDIAEGYSVSREKKESFPLTVTSAQKNPTAFYLCASSIGTDFYGYTFGSGTRLTVV.